These T cell receptor beta chains were read from a single sample in a study of blood T cell repertoires in COVID-19. The assay was immunoSEQ multiplex PCR, and TCRdb's table has in-frame clones only and misses some. Altogether 100,000 to 150,000 clones are present, more than 90% being singletons, with the ten largest covering about 3.5%. The sequenced sample was peripheral blood. The receptor source for this set is a man in his forties or fifties with active COVID-19. CDR3s include the opening cysteine and the closing phenylalanine or tryptophan. The order of the fields is V gene, J gene, clone size, D gene, CDR3 protein, CDR3 DNA. D genes are given only for firm matches. Only some rows state a clone size, as once, few, many or a class for expanded clones.

V: TRBV5-4; J: TRBJ2-3; size: NA; D: NA; CDR3: CASSLPGLDTQYF; DNA: TGTGCCAGCAGCCTTCCCGGTCTAGATACGCAGTATTTT
V: TRBV29-1; J: TRBJ2-1; size: NA; D: TRBD2; CDR3: CSVGLRPGLAGGEQFF; DNA: TGCAGCGTTGGATTACGTCCGGGACTAGCGGGAGGTGAGCAGTTCTTC
V: TRBV14; J: TRBJ2-4; size: NA; D: TRBD1; CDR3: CASSRQTGVGNIQYF; DNA: TGTGCCAGCAGCCGTCAGACAGGGGTGGGAAACATTCAGTACTTC
V: TRBV5-4; J: TRBJ2-1; size: NA; D: TRBD2; CDR3: CASSTGLAGGSGNEQFF; DNA: TGTGCCAGCAGCACGGGACTAGCGGGAGGGTCTGGGAATGAGCAGTTCTTC
V: TRBV29-1; J: TRBJ1-2; size: once; D: TRBD1; CDR3: CSVDGTGTNYGYTF; DNA: TGCAGCGTTGACGGGACAGGGACTAACTATGGCTACACCTTC
V: TRBV5-6; J: TRBJ1-1; size: NA; D: NA; CDR3: CASSRGVGFGSRYTEAFF; DNA: TGTGCCAGCAGCCGAGGCGTCGGGTTCGGATCGAGGTACACTGAAGCTTTCTTT
V: TRBV2; J: TRBJ1-2; size: NA; D: TRBD1; CDR3: CASSTTGGVYGYTF; DNA: TGTGCCAGCAGTACAACAGGGGGTGTCTATGGCTACACCTTC
V: TRBV4-1; J: TRBJ2-5; size: NA; D: TRBD1; CDR3: CASSATPGTEQETQYF; DNA: TGCGCCAGCAGCGCGACCCCCGGGACAGAACAAGAGACCCAGTACTTC
V: TRBV18; J: TRBJ2-7; size: NA; D: TRBD1; CDR3: CASSPPDRGAYEQYF; DNA: TGTGCCAGCTCACCACCGGACAGGGGGGCCTACGAGCAGTACTTC
V: TRBV9; J: TRBJ2-2; size: NA; D: TRBD1; CDR3: CASSLRTGGYTGELFF; DNA: TGTGCCAGCAGCTTACGGACAGGGGGCTATACCGGGGAGCTGTTTTTT
V: TRBV11-3; J: TRBJ2-3; size: once; D: NA; CDR3: CASSLDPRGTGTPRDTQYF; DNA: TGTGCCAGCAGCTTAGACCCTCGGGGGACCGGGACGCCGCGGGATACGCAGTATTTT
V: TRBV19; J: TRBJ1-1; size: NA; D: NA; CDR3: CASTHDRNTEAFF; DNA: TGTGCCAGTACCCACGACAGGAACACTGAAGCTTTCTTT
V: TRBV9; J: TRBJ1-1; size: NA; D: TRBD1; CDR3: CASSHPGTGDTEAFF; DNA: TGTGCCAGCAGCCATCCCGGGACAGGGGACACTGAAGCTTTCTTT
V: TRBV5-1; J: TRBJ2-1; size: NA; D: TRBD2; CDR3: CASSSGTSRYNEQFF; DNA: TGCGCCAGCAGCTCCGGGACTAGCCGCTACAATGAGCAGTTCTTC
V: TRBV5-1; J: TRBJ1-3; size: many; D: NA; CDR3: CASSLRDTAHSGNTIYF; DNA: TGCGCCAGCAGCCTGAGGGATACAGCCCACTCTGGAAACACCATATATTTT
V: TRBV5-1; J: TRBJ1-2; size: NA; D: NA; CDR3: CASSLGKGDYGYTF; DNA: TGCGCCAGCAGCTTGGGCAAAGGGGACTATGGCTACACCTTC
V: TRBV18; J: TRBJ2-5; size: NA; D: NA; CDR3: CASSPAYPGRETQYF; DNA: TGTGCCAGCTCGCCCGCTTACCCAGGGCGAGAGACCCAGTACTTC
V: TRBV6-2/TRBV6-3; J: TRBJ2-3; size: NA; D: NA; CDR3: CASSGGRGDTQYF; DNA: TGTGCCAGCAGTGGTGGCAGGGGAGATACGCAGTATTTT
V: TRBV2; J: TRBJ1-1; size: NA; D: TRBD1; CDR3: CASMGRQGAENTEAFF; DNA: TGTGCCAGCATGGGGAGACAGGGGGCGGAGAACACTGAAGCTTTCTTT
V: TRBV5-4; J: TRBJ1-2; size: NA; D: NA; CDR3: CASSLGQDGGYTF; DNA: TGTGCCAGCAGCTTGGGACAGGACGGTGGCTACACCTTC
V: TRBV29-1; J: TRBJ2-1; size: NA; D: NA; CDR3: CSVVTYNEQFF; DNA: TGCAGCGTTGTCACTTACAATGAGCAGTTCTTC
V: TRBV11-3; J: TRBJ2-1; size: once; D: TRBD2; CDR3: CASSRGTSGSDEQFF; DNA: TGTGCCAGCAGCCGCGGGACTAGCGGGAGCGATGAGCAGTTCTTC
V: TRBV29-1; J: TRBJ2-5; size: NA; D: NA; CDR3: CSVVPGEKTQYF; DNA: TGCAGCGTGGTTCCAGGGGAGAAGACCCAGTACTTC
V: TRBV7-9; J: TRBJ2-1; size: NA; D: NA; CDR3: CASSDPPGAIGGSEQFF; DNA: TGTGCCAGCAGCGACCCTCCGGGCGCCATAGGAGGGAGTGAGCAGTTCTTC
V: TRBV7-2; J: TRBJ1-1; size: NA; D: NA; CDR3: CASSGPQLSNTEAFF; DNA: TGTGCCAGCAGCGGCCCACAGCTTTCCAACACTGAAGCTTTCTTT
V: TRBV5-1; J: TRBJ2-3; size: NA; D: NA; CDR3: CASSLEVRATDTQYF; DNA: TGCGCCAGCAGCTTGGAGGTCAGGGCCACAGATACGCAGTATTTT
V: TRBV14; J: TRBJ1-6; size: NA; D: TRBD1; CDR3: CASSQGDLIGTGSPLHF; DNA: TGTGCCAGCAGCCAAGGCGACTTGATCGGGACAGGATCACCCCTCCACTTT
V: TRBV4-1; J: TRBJ2-3; size: once; D: TRBD2; CDR3: CPSGGGTDTQYF; DNA: TGCCCGAGCGGGGGGGGGACAGATACGCAGTATTTT
V: TRBV11-2; J: TRBJ1-2; size: few; D: TRBD1; CDR3: CASSFSPSTGSGYGYTF; DNA: TGTGCCAGCAGCTTTAGCCCTTCGACAGGGTCTGGCTATGGCTACACCTTC
V: TRBV5-4; J: TRBJ2-2; size: NA; D: TRBD2; CDR3: CASSPGLAGGTGELFF; DNA: TGTGCCAGCAGCCCAGGACTAGCGGGGGGGACCGGGGAGCTGTTTTTT
V: TRBV11-3; J: TRBJ1-2; size: NA; D: TRBD1; CDR3: CASSRTGGGYTF; DNA: TGTGCCAGCAGCAGGACAGGGGGTGGCTACACCTTC
V: TRBV20-1; J: TRBJ2-7; size: once; D: TRBD2; CDR3: CSASIAGGRVEQYF; DNA: TGCAGTGCTAGTATAGCGGGGGGTCGGGTTGAGCAGTACTTC
V: TRBV7-2; J: TRBJ2-2; size: once; D: TRBD2; CDR3: CASRRLAGNTGELFF; DNA: TGTGCCAGCAGACGACTAGCGGGGAACACCGGGGAGCTGTTTTTT
V: TRBV19; J: TRBJ2-3; size: NA; D: NA; CDR3: CASSYSTDTQYF; DNA: TGTGCCAGTAGTTATAGCACAGATACGCAGTATTTT
V: TRBV5-4; J: TRBJ2-5; size: once; D: NA; CDR3: CASKQDSGETQYF; DNA: TGTGCCAGCAAGCAGGATAGCGGAGAGACCCAGTACTTC
V: TRBV4-1; J: TRBJ2-7; size: NA; D: NA; CDR3: CASSQVGLDEQYF; DNA: TGCGCCAGCAGCCAAGTGGGGCTCGACGAGCAGTACTTC
V: TRBV24-1; J: TRBJ2-1; size: NA; D: TRBD1; CDR3: CATSDSFRQGGDEQFF; DNA: TGTGCCACCAGTGATTCGTTTCGACAGGGGGGCGATGAGCAGTTCTTC
V: TRBV7-8; J: TRBJ1-6; size: NA; D: NA; CDR3: CASSSQGHRNSPLHF; DNA: TGTGCCAGCAGCTCGCAGGGGCACCGGAATTCACCCCTCCACTTT
V: TRBV5-1; J: TRBJ1-4; size: NA; D: TRBD1; CDR3: CASSLGQGNEKLFF; DNA: TGCGCCAGCAGCTTGGGACAGGGGAATGAAAAACTGTTTTTT
V: TRBV12-3/TRBV12-4; J: TRBJ2-3; size: NA; D: NA; CDR3: CASRMVGRDTQYF; DNA: TGTGCCAGCAGGATGGTGGGGAGGGATACGCAGTATTTT
V: TRBV29-1; J: TRBJ2-2; size: NA; D: NA; CDR3: CRAGMNTGELFF; DNA: TGCAGAGCAGGGATGAACACCGGGGAGCTGTTTTTT
V: TRBV7-9; J: TRBJ2-5; size: NA; D: NA; CDR3: CASSLSGQETQYF; DNA: TGTGCCAGCAGCTTGAGCGGCCAAGAGACCCAGTACTTC
V: TRBV21-1; J: TRBJ2-3; size: NA; D: NA; CDR3: CASSTEDSPYPTDTQYF; DNA: TGTGCCAGCAGCACCGAGGACAGTCCATACCCCACAGATACGCAGTATTTT
V: TRBV12-5; J: TRBJ2-5; size: NA; D: NA; CDR3: CASGRTAEGTQYF; DNA: TGTGCTAGTGGGAGGACAGCCGAAGGGACCCAGTACTTC
V: TRBV19; J: TRBJ2-1; size: NA; D: NA; CDR3: CASSMGGYNEQFF; DNA: TGTGCCAGTAGTATGGGGGGCTACAATGAGCAGTTCTTC
V: TRBV7-2; J: TRBJ2-3; size: few; D: TRBD2; CDR3: CASSLSGGADTQYF; DNA: TGTGCCAGCAGCTTAAGCGGGGGGGCGGATACGCAGTATTTT
V: TRBV5-1; J: TRBJ1-2; size: NA; D: NA; CDR3: CASSLDRGARGYTF; DNA: TGCGCCAGCAGCTTGGATCGGGGGGCGCGTGGCTACACCTTC
V: TRBV6-6; J: TRBJ2-5; size: NA; D: NA; CDR3: CASSYYKGGQETQYF; DNA: TGTGCCAGCAGTTACTATAAAGGGGGCCAAGAGACCCAGTACTTC
V: TRBV19; J: TRBJ1-2; size: NA; D: TRBD1; CDR3: CASSIDTGGYGYTF; DNA: TGTGCCAGTAGTATAGATACAGGGGGCTATGGCTACACCTTC
V: TRBV7-2; J: TRBJ2-3; size: NA; D: NA; CDR3: CASSPWGPSTDTQYF; DNA: TGTGCCAGCAGCCCCTGGGGGCCAAGCACAGATACGCAGTATTTT
V: TRBV15; J: TRBJ1-1; size: NA; D: TRBD1; CDR3: CATSRDYRGIEAFF; DNA: TGTGCCACCAGCAGAGACTACAGGGGGATCGAAGCTTTCTTT
V: TRBV15; J: TRBJ1-4; size: NA; D: NA; CDR3: CATSRVGGGEKLFF; DNA: TGTGCCACCAGCAGAGTTGGGGGAGGGGAAAAACTGTTTTTT
V: TRBV5-1; J: TRBJ2-3; size: NA; D: TRBD1; CDR3: CASSLTGGMDTQYF; DNA: TGCGCCAGCAGCTTGACAGGGGGCATGGATACGCAGTATTTT
V: TRBV19; J: TRBJ2-2; size: NA; D: NA; CDR3: CASSISSRTRNTGELFF; DNA: TGTGCCAGTAGTATCTCCTCTCGGACACGAAACACCGGGGAGCTGTTTTTT
V: TRBV7-2; J: TRBJ1-2; size: NA; D: TRBD1; CDR3: CASSLMGTVANYGYTF; DNA: TGTGCCAGCAGCTTAATGGGGACAGTAGCTAACTATGGCTACACCTTC